The rows below give T cell receptor beta chains drawn from one sample of a study of cytomegalovirus exposure and HLA in healthy donors. The assay was immunoSEQ multiplex PCR, and TCRdb's table has in-frame clones only and misses some. The repertoire has hundreds of thousands of clones, around 86% of them found once; the top ten carry roughly 0.82%. Sequencing was done on a sample of PBMCs. The receptor set was obtained from a young woman in good health and CMV-seronegative. CDR3s include the opening cysteine and the closing phenylalanine or tryptophan. Fields, in order: V gene, D gene, clone size, J gene, CDR3 protein, CDR3 DNA. D genes are given only for firm matches. Clone size is stated in some rows and not others, as once, few, many or a class when expanded.

>TRBV18|TRBD2|.|TRBJ2-3
CASSPVGGLAGDTQYF
TGTGCCAGCTCACCGGTCGGGGGACTAGCGGGGGATACGCAGTATTTT
>TRBV6-5|TRBD2|.|TRBJ2-7
CASSFLAGAYEQYF
TGTGCCAGCAGTTTTCTAGCGGGGGCCTACGAGCAGTACTTC
>TRBV13|TRBD1|.|TRBJ2-2
CASSQWTGKRRRYLNTGELFF
TGTGCCAGCAGCCAGTGGACAGGGAAGCGCCGGCGCTACTTGAACACCGGGGAGCTGTTTTTT
>TRBV28|.|few|TRBJ1-2
CASSLTGRMEGYTF
TGTGCCAGCAGTTTAACAGGCCGGATGGAAGGCTACACCTTC
>TRBV30|TRBD2|.|TRBJ2-2
CAWSAPGLAGKNTGELFF
TGTGCCTGGAGCGCCCCGGGACTAGCGGGAAAGAACACCGGGGAGCTGTTTTTT
>TRBV27|TRBD1|.|TRBJ1-4
CASSPSPLFGTEDEKLFF
TGTGCCAGCAGTCCCTCCCCTCTGTTCGGGACAGAGGATGAAAAACTGTTTTTT
>TRBV28|TRBD2|once|TRBJ2-1
CASSSVLAQQFF
TGTGCCAGCAGTTCCGTACTAGCGCAGCAGTTCTTC
>TRBV6-4|TRBD2|.|TRBJ2-1
CASSEGLATDEQFF
TGTGCCAGCAGTGAGGGACTAGCGACCGATGAGCAGTTCTTC
>TRBV29-1|.|.|TRBJ2-1
CSVPSAVRGGEQFF
TGCAGCGTTCCCTCGGCAGTTAGGGGGGGTGAGCAGTTCTTC
>TRBV7-9|.|.|TRBJ1-1
CASSPSRGVYTEAFF
TGTGCCAGCAGCCCATCTCGTGGAGTATACACTGAAGCTTTCTTT
>TRBV10-3|.|.|TRBJ2-3
CAISEAGTGTDTQYF
TGTGCCATCAGTGAGGCGGGAACCGGCACAGATACGCAGTATTTT
>TRBV6-1|TRBD2|.|TRBJ2-5
CASSVAASGGMYQETQYF
TGTGCCAGCAGTGTCGCCGCTAGCGGGGGGATGTACCAAGAGACCCAGTACTTC
>TRBV6-5|.|.|TRBJ2-7
CASSYSRYEQYF
TGTGCCAGCAGTTACTCGAGGTACGAGCAGTACTTC
>TRBV5-4|.|.|TRBJ1-6
CASSSERGLQGYSPLHF
TGTGCCAGCAGCTCAGAGCGGGGACTACAGGGCTACTCACCCCTCCACTTT
>TRBV28|.|few|TRBJ1-5
CASSSGVGNQPQHF
TGTGCCAGCAGTTCGGGGGTGGGCAATCAGCCCCAGCATTTT
>TRBV9|.|.|TRBJ1-5
CASSPDSGNQPQHF
TGTGCCAGCAGCCCTGACAGTGGCAATCAGCCCCAGCATTTT
>TRBV7-2|TRBD1|.|TRBJ1-5
CASSLPGQGEPQHF
TGTGCCAGCAGCTTACCGGGACAGGGAGAGCCCCAGCATTTT
>TRBV30|TRBD1|.|TRBJ1-5
CAWSAGQVHQPQHF
TGTGCCTGGAGTGCAGGACAGGTGCATCAGCCCCAGCATTTT
>TRBV7-8|TRBD1|.|TRBJ1-5
CASSPIRGQSNQPQHF
TGTGCCAGCAGCCCGATTAGGGGGCAAAGCAATCAGCCCCAGCATTTT
>TRBV29-1|.|.|TRBJ1-2
CSVEGGRYGYTF
TGCAGCGTTGAAGGGGGGCGGTATGGCTACACCTTC
>TRBV25-1|TRBD1|once|TRBJ2-7
CASSPGTGSYEQYF
TGTGCCAGCAGCCCCGGGACAGGGTCCTACGAGCAGTACTTC
>TRBV28|.|.|TRBJ1-1
CASSGIGGGTEAFF
TGTGCCAGCAGCGGGATTGGGGGGGGCACTGAAGCTTTCTTT
>TRBV7-2|.|few|TRBJ2-7
CASSLSEQTSYEQYF
TGTGCCAGCAGCTTATCGGAGCAGACCTCCTACGAGCAGTACTTC
>TRBV5-1|TRBD2|.|TRBJ2-2
CASSLALVASGRAWATGELFF
TGCGCCAGCAGCTTGGCTCTAGTGGCTAGCGGGAGGGCCTGGGCCACCGGGGAGCTGTTTTTT
>TRBV14|TRBD1|.|TRBJ2-6
CASSPPPGTGASGANVLTF
TGTGCCAGCAGCCCCCCCCCAGGGACAGGGGCTTCTGGGGCCAACGTCCTGACTTTC
>TRBV7-9|TRBD2|few|TRBJ2-3
CASSDTLAGLYF
TGTGCCAGCAGCGATACCCTAGCGGGGTTATATTTT
>TRBV29-1|.|once|TRBJ2-7
CSVGRGFSYEQYF
TGCAGCGTTGGGCGGGGATTCTCCTACGAGCAGTACTTC